This TCR beta chain was sequenced for a study of blood T cells in healthy people across ages. Overall study: Roughly one uniquely barcoded beta molecule per two T cells was captured.

Using a J-beta primer mix together with a sample-barcoded 5' primer, a second PCR was run for roughly 7 to 11 cycles. Tagging of each cDNA molecule was performed by a template-switch adaptor with 12 random nucleotides. In TCRdb, the 5' RACE reads were re-called with MiXCR into one record per CDR3 protein. The table records 1 million or so distinct CDR3 sequences, 45% of them present only once. Note on this clonotype: A much larger clone sits a single nucleotide away, making a read error possible.

The donors, aged roughly 6 to 95, were healthy Caucasians from Russia. Researchers isolated at least 7 million PBMCs per sample. The germline V gene encodes CDR1 SQVTM and CDR2 ANQGSEA. The CDR3 sequence is 12 residues long. Sequencing was carried out using blood. The TCR comes from a woman aged 60-75 years in good health. The V and J genes are TRBV29-1 and TRBJ2-1, with 7 bases identical to TRBD2. CDR3 DNA sequence: TGCAGCGTTGCTAGGGACTACAATGGGCAGTTCTTC. Protein product: CSVARDYNGQFF.